A selection of T cell receptor beta chains follows, all from one sample in a study of T cell changes during pregnancy in multiple sclerosis. Only in-frame clones appear in the TCRdb table, and some are missing; sequencing was by immunoSEQ multiplex PCR. The sample contains around 68,000 clones, about nine tenths of which appear only once. The source material was CD4+ T cells from peripheral blood mononuclear cells, sampled before pregnancy. The receptor set was obtained from a female donor with multiple sclerosis, enrolled in a pregnancy study. Both conserved end residues are trimmed from each CDR3. Each record gives: J gene, V gene, CDR3 protein.

j_call: TRBJ2-1; v_call: TRBV7-6; cdr3_aa: ASSQDRQHYNEQF
j_call: TRBJ2-3; v_call: TRBV4-1; cdr3_aa: ASSQVLDTQY
j_call: TRBJ2-5; v_call: TRBV2; cdr3_aa: ASSESGRETQY
j_call: TRBJ1-1; v_call: TRBV5-1; cdr3_aa: ASSRDLLQGNTEAF
j_call: TRBJ1-2; v_call: TRBV19; cdr3_aa: ASSISGLNGYT
j_call: TRBJ1-1; v_call: TRBV7-8; cdr3_aa: ASSLMGMTGVNTEAF
j_call: TRBJ1-1; v_call: TRBV28; cdr3_aa: ASSLRPGHPKGNTEAF
j_call: TRBJ1-2; v_call: TRBV6-5; cdr3_aa: ASSYSFGGGYGYT
j_call: TRBJ1-3; v_call: TRBV16; cdr3_aa: ASSRLGTGAGNTIY
j_call: TRBJ2-2; v_call: TRBV13; cdr3_aa: ASSRPGGAGELF
j_call: TRBJ2-3; v_call: TRBV6-1; cdr3_aa: ASSEGDSTYTQY
j_call: TRBJ2-1; v_call: TRBV5-4; cdr3_aa: ASSLTSGGGNEQF
j_call: TRBJ1-1; v_call: TRBV5-1; cdr3_aa: ASSLNRGNTEAF
j_call: TRBJ2-7; v_call: TRBV15; cdr3_aa: ATSRSMDRSSPYEQY
j_call: TRBJ2-1; v_call: TRBV4-2; cdr3_aa: ASSQGARAGVDVQF
j_call: TRBJ1-1; v_call: TRBV18; cdr3_aa: ASSPDRGAEAF
j_call: TRBJ2-2; v_call: TRBV18; cdr3_aa: ASSPQLAGNTGELF
j_call: TRBJ2-1; v_call: TRBV30; cdr3_aa: AWSEFGGGKNEQF
j_call: TRBJ2-3; v_call: TRBV19; cdr3_aa: ASSIGGGADVQY
j_call: TRBJ1-5; v_call: TRBV2; cdr3_aa: ASRRLQGINQPQH
j_call: TRBJ2-7; v_call: TRBV5-1; cdr3_aa: ASSRIDRSNYEQY
j_call: TRBJ1-6; v_call: TRBV30; cdr3_aa: AWSSGWGGAHNSPLH
j_call: TRBJ1-6; v_call: TRBV7-9; cdr3_aa: ASSLPAAGTENSPLH
j_call: TRBJ1-6; v_call: TRBV28; cdr3_aa: ASRARDRVTYNSPLH
j_call: TRBJ2-1; v_call: TRBV5-6; cdr3_aa: ASSLAGTGGYNEQF
j_call: TRBJ1-5; v_call: TRBV2; cdr3_aa: ATKGTGGNQPQH
j_call: TRBJ2-5; v_call: TRBV7-7; cdr3_aa: ASSLFSGQQETQY
j_call: TRBJ2-1; v_call: TRBV4-1; cdr3_aa: ASSPWTGTGGSQSSYNEQF
j_call: TRBJ2-6; v_call: TRBV6-1; cdr3_aa: ASSILNSGANVLT
j_call: TRBJ2-5; v_call: TRBV28; cdr3_aa: ASSPGSLAQETQY
j_call: TRBJ2-3; v_call: TRBV18; cdr3_aa: ASSPPRGTHSTDTQY
j_call: TRBJ1-1; v_call: TRBV27; cdr3_aa: ASSSDLRTGLNTEAF
j_call: TRBJ2-3; v_call: TRBV5-1; cdr3_aa: ASSLGTSGPDTQY
j_call: TRBJ2-5; v_call: TRBV7-2; cdr3_aa: ASSRRLAPETQY
j_call: TRBJ1-5; v_call: TRBV28; cdr3_aa: ASSSYSGGGPQH
j_call: TRBJ1-2; v_call: TRBV19; cdr3_aa: ASSTSNRQNYGYT
j_call: TRBJ1-5; v_call: TRBV7-2; cdr3_aa: ASSPPGQGLNQPQH
j_call: TRBJ2-3; v_call: TRBV7-3; cdr3_aa: ASSLAGASTDTQY
j_call: TRBJ1-2; v_call: TRBV10-3; cdr3_aa: ATSPEAAYGYT
j_call: TRBJ2-3; v_call: TRBV5-1; cdr3_aa: ASSLRGLGTDTQY
j_call: TRBJ2-7; v_call: TRBV19; cdr3_aa: ASSSRAGTYEQY
j_call: TRBJ2-5; v_call: TRBV18; cdr3_aa: ASSPMRATQETQY
j_call: TRBJ2-7; v_call: TRBV2; cdr3_aa: ASSGYSGSYEQY
j_call: TRBJ1-4; v_call: TRBV4-1; cdr3_aa: ASSQGTGQAPATNEKLF
j_call: TRBJ2-3; v_call: TRBV4-1; cdr3_aa: ASSQVGATDTQY
j_call: TRBJ1-5; v_call: TRBV7-9; cdr3_aa: ASSSDLGDGFNQPQH
j_call: TRBJ1-3; v_call: TRBV5-8; cdr3_aa: ASSLYLGQSGGSGNTIY
j_call: TRBJ1-4; v_call: TRBV5-6; cdr3_aa: ASSRTGSGEKLF
j_call: TRBJ2-1; v_call: TRBV29-1; cdr3_aa: SVSQIPNEQF
j_call: TRBJ2-1; v_call: TRBV27; cdr3_aa: ASRTLRSDEQF
j_call: TRBJ1-1; v_call: TRBV28; cdr3_aa: ASNRGDMNTEAF
j_call: TRBJ1-5; v_call: TRBV7-8; cdr3_aa: ASSSEGAMSNQPQH